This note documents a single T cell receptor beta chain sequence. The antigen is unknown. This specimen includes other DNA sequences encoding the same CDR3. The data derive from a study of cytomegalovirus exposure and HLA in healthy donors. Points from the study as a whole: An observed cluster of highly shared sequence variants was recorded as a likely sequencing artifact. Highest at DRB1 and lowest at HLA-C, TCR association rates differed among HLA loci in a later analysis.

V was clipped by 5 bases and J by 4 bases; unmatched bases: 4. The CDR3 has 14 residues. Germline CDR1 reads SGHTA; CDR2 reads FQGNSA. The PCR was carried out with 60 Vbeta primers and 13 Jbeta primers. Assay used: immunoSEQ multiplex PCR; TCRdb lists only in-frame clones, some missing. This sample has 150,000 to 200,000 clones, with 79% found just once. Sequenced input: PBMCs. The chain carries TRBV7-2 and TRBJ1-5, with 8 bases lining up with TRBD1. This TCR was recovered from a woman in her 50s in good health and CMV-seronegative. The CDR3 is CASSPTGGNQPQHF. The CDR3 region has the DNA TGTGCCAGCAGCCCAACAGGGGGGAATCAGCCCCAGCATTTT.